A single sample is the source of the 29 T cell receptor beta chains below, sequenced in a study of blood T cells in healthy people across ages. Next came a second PCR, run for 7 to 11 cycles, which used a sample-barcoded 5' primer along with a J-beta primer mix. One entry per CDR3 protein, called by TCRdb with MiXCR from the 5' RACE reads. The table has roughly 1,300,000 distinct CDR3 sequences, almost 60% seen once. Sequenced: blood. The receptor source for this set is a man aged 18 to 30 in good health.

The genes are TRBV29-1 and TRBJ2-7; the D is unclear. The CDR3 loop spans 11 amino acids. Germline loops: CDR1 SQVTM, CDR2 ANQGSEA. Trimming stripped 4 bases from V and 5 bases from J, with 9 bases between. This CDR3 is CSVVQFDEQYF. CDR3 nucleotide sequence: TGCAGCGTTGTACAGTTCGACGAGCAGTACTTC.

The chain recombines TRBV11-2 with TRBJ2-3; TRBD2 might be the D (5 bases). Germline values: CDR1 SGHAT, CDR2 FQNNGV. V was pared by 5 bases and J by 2 bases, with 23 bases between. The CDR3 length is 18 residues. The CDR3 region has the DNA TGTGCCAGCAGCCCCCTACGCAAAAACCGGACTCACACAGATACGCAGTATTTT. It translates to CASSPLRKNRTHTDTQYF.

The rearrangement links TRBV4-1 to TRBJ1-2; 7 bases are a match to TRBD1. The CDR3 totals 15 residues. From germline, CDR1 is MGHRA and CDR2 YSYEKL. The V gene end was trimmed by 1 base and the J gene end by 4 bases; junction bases not matched to a gene: 6. For the CDR3, the DNA is TGCGCCAGCAGCCAAGCCGCCGGGACAGCCTATGGCTACACCTTC. Its protein product is CASSQAAGTAYGYTF.

This clonotype was observed a few times. V gene TRBV27 combines with J gene TRBJ1-2, with 8 bases identical to TRBD1. CDR1 and CDR2 from the germline V gene are MNHEY and SMNVEV (reference sequence). J was trimmed by 0 bases and V by 6 bases; bases with no gene match: 3. This CDR3 is built from 14 residues. In DNA, the CDR3 is TGTGCCAGCAGATTGACAGGGGCTAACTATGGCTACACCTTC. This gives the protein CASRLTGANYGYTF.

This clonotype came up a few times. CDR3 protein: CSVGSVGPLEQFF. CDR3 DNA: TGCAGCGTTGGGTCGGTCGGACCCCTTGAGCAGTTCTTC. The chain joins TRBV29-1 to TRBJ2-1; no definite D call. In germline, CDR1 is SQVTM, CDR2 ANQGSEA. Trimming pared 4 bases from V and 9 bases from J, leaving 16 bases between. This CDR3 comprises 13 residues.

J is TRBJ2-5 and V is TRBV20-1, with D possibly being TRBD2 (6 bases). The germline V gene has CDR1 DFQATT and CDR2 SNEGSKA (reference sequence). With 6 bases removed from V and 4 bases from J, the gap between germline ends came to 24 bases. The CDR3 runs to 16 residues. In DNA form, the CDR3 reads TGCAGTGCCCACCGGGGGAGCGACTTGGGGCGAGAGACCCAGTACTTC. This sequence encodes CSAHRGSDLGRETQYF.

The chain combines TRBV2 with TRBJ2-5; D is uncertain. Trimming removed 3 bases from V and 0 bases from J, with 8 bases in between. Germline assignment: CDR1 SNHLY and CDR2 FYNNEI. This CDR3 has 14 residues. The CDR3 here is CASSEGPYQETQYF. CDR3 DNA sequence: TGTGCCAGCAGTGAGGGCCCGTACCAAGAGACCCAGTACTTC.

The chain joins TRBV25-1 to TRBJ2-4; 10 bases are a match to TRBD2. The end of the DNA fits TRBJ2-5 better, so the J call may be wrong. The CDR3 loop spans 15 amino acids. Per germline, CDR1 MGHDK and CDR2 SYGVNS. Here the CDR3 reads CASNPSSSGGETQYF. Written as DNA, the CDR3 is TGTGCCAGCAACCCCTCTTCTAGCGGGGGAGAGACCCAGTACTTC.

The chain carries TRBV25-1 and TRBJ2-3, with D tentatively TRBD1 (5 bases). Trimming cost V 3 bases and J 3 bases, with 16 bases left between them. Looked up from germline, CDR1 is MGHDK and CDR2 is SYGVNS. The CDR3 contains 16 residues. In nucleotides, the CDR3 is TGTGCCAGCAGTGACATTCGACGTAGGGGTACAGATACGCAGTATTTT. It encodes CASSDIRRRGTDTQYF.

This rearrangement joins TRBV20-1 to TRBJ2-2; D may be TRBD1 (6 bases). Germline V gene data show CDR1 as DFQATT and CDR2 as SNEGSKA (reference sequence). The CDR3 extends over 17 amino acids. Trimming took 0 bases from V and 1 from J, leaving 15 bases between them. The CDR3 bases are TGCAGTGCTAGAGATCGATTAGGGGGATTGAACACCGGGGAGCTGTTTTTT. It codes for CSARDRLGGLNTGELFF.

A few counts support this clonotype. The chain carries TRBV12-3 or TRBV12-4 and TRBJ2-5; perhaps TRBD2 as D (5 bases). The J call is doubtful: the DNA matches TRBJ2-7 better. The CDR3 spans 14 residues. The CDR3 DNA sequence: TGTGCCAGCAGTTTAAGAGGGAGAAGAGGCGAGCAGTACTTC. Translation gives CASSLRGRRGEQYF.

This clonotype was seen more than once but under ten times. J is TRBJ1-1 and V is TRBV20-1, with D unresolved. The germline CDR1 and CDR2 sequences are DFQATT and SNEGSKA (reference sequence). V lost 6 bases, J lost 7 bases, and 12 bases lay in between. The CDR3 has 11 amino acids. Here the CDR3 reads CSATWEREAFF. As DNA, the CDR3 is TGCAGTGCCACGTGGGAGCGTGAAGCTTTCTTT.

This clonotype was picked up a small number of times. The CDR3 bases are TGTGCCAGCAGTGATCCAGGCTCTTCTGGGGCCAACGTCCTGACTTTC. This codes for CASSDPGSSGANVLTF. The chain employs TRBV2 and TRBJ2-6; D gene unclear. Germline CDR1 reads SNHLY; CDR2 reads FYNNEI. The CDR3 is made up of 16 amino acids. V was cut by 3 bases and J by 1 base, with 10 bases left in between.

The CDR3: CASRRDNDYEQYF. The CDR3 DNA reads TGCGCCAGCAGGCGGGACAACGACTACGAGCAGTACTTC. This rearrangement joins TRBV5-1 to TRBJ2-7; D may be TRBD1 or TRBD2 (6 bases each). The CDR3 totals 13 residues. The germline V and J ends were trimmed by 5 bases and 3 bases, with 12 bases remaining between them. Germline-derived CDR1 and CDR2 are SGHRS and YFSETQ.

This chain connects TRBV3-1 to TRBJ2-1, with D possibly matching TRBD1 (6 bases). The CDR3 consists of 14 residues. Germline V gives CDR1 LGHDT, CDR2 YNNKEL (reference sequence). Trimming left V 4 bases short and J 4 bases short, with 11 bases between. CDR3 coding DNA: TGTGCCAGCAGCCGCCGGGACACTTACAATGAGCAGTTCTTC. Encoded protein: CASSRRDTYNEQFF.

V usage is TRBV20-1 and J usage is TRBJ2-3; tentatively, D is TRBD1 (5 bases). The V gene lost 5 bases and the J gene lost 5 bases, with 14 bases spanning the gap. CDR1 and CDR2 (germline): DFQATT, SNEGSKA (reference sequence). This CDR3 is built from 13 residues. The CDR3 nucleotides are TGCAGTGCTCCCATGCAGGGCAGAGATACGCAGTATTTT. Protein: CSAPMQGRDTQYF.

V is TRBV19 and J is TRBJ2-4; D perhaps matches TRBD2 (6 bases). The DNA end is a closer match to TRBJ2-7, so the J assignment may be wrong. The CDR3 is 14 amino acids. Per the germline V gene, CDR1 is LNHDA and CDR2 is SQIVND (reference sequence). CDR3 bases: TGTGCCAGTAGTATAGTAGGCGGGAACTACGAGCAGTACTTC. It codes for CASSIVGGNYEQYF.

The chain combines TRBV23-1 with TRBJ1-2; TRBD1 matches 10 bases. TRBV23-1 is an ORF, with its function uncertain. The CDR3 loop spans 15 amino acids. V was pared by 2 bases and J by 7 bases, with 7 bases of the junction left unmatched. CDR3 bases: TGCGCCAGCAGTCAAAATCCCCGGGACAGGGGTGGCTACACCTTC. Its translation is CASSQNPRDRGGYTF.

V gene TRBV7-2 combines with J gene TRBJ2-7, with 10 bases aligning to TRBD1. Trimming removed 5 bases from V and 2 bases from J; junction bases left unmatched: 9. CDR3 length: 16 amino acids. Germline-derived CDR1 and CDR2 are SGHTA and FQGNSA. CDR3 in amino acids: CASSHFTGQGTYEQYF. The CDR3 DNA sequence: TGTGCCAGCAGCCATTTTACGGGACAGGGGACCTACGAGCAGTACTTC.

The rearrangement links TRBV7-9 to TRBJ2-1; TRBD2 matches at 13 bases. The CDR3 is made up of 17 amino acids. Germline CDR1 and CDR2: SEHNR and FQNEAQ (reference sequence). Trimming at V came to 5 bases and at J to 4 bases, leaving 8 bases not matched to a gene. The CDR3 here is CASSARLAGGAYNEQFF. CDR3 sequence (DNA): TGTGCCAGCAGCGCCCGACTAGCGGGGGGCGCGTACAATGAGCAGTTCTTC.

This clonotype was recorded a few times. This chain joins TRBV4-3 and TRBJ2-7, with D tentatively TRBD1 (6 bases). Trimming took off 4 bases at V and 0 bases at J, with 13 bases between the two ends. The CDR3 runs 15 residues. From germline, CDR1 is LGHNA and CDR2 YSLEER. CDR3 protein: CASSREWTDSYEQYF. CDR3 sequence (DNA): TGCGCCAGCAGCCGGGAATGGACAGACTCCTACGAGCAGTACTTC.

The J gene is TRBJ2-1, the V gene TRBV5-4; a weak D match, TRBD1 (5 bases). V dropped 1 base and J dropped 4 bases, with 12 bases sitting between them. Per germline, CDR1 SGHNT and CDR2 YYREEE (reference sequence). CDR3 size: 15 residues. The CDR3 DNA follows: TGTGCCAGCAGCTTGTCTCCAGGGTGGTACAATGAGCAGTTCTTC. Translated, it gives CASSLSPGWYNEQFF.

This clonotype was recorded a few times. V is TRBV29-1 and J is TRBJ2-5; 7 bases align to TRBD2. Losses at the gene ends were 6 bases for V and 2 bases for J; bases not matched to a gene: 6. Germline values: CDR1 SQVTM, CDR2 ANQGSEA. The CDR3 sequence is 13 residues long. CDR3 residues: CSVDQGLQETQYF. The CDR3 bases are TGCAGCGTCGACCAGGGACTACAAGAGACCCAGTACTTC.

DNA for the CDR3: TGCGCCAGCAGCTTGGGATTTGGGACACGAGGGGAGACCCAGTACTTC. This encodes CASSLGFGTRGETQYF. The chain combines TRBV5-1 with TRBJ2-5; D perhaps matches TRBD1 (6 bases). The CDR3 length is 16 residues. Germline V gene data show CDR1 as SGHRS and CDR2 as YFSETQ. V lost 0 bases and J lost 5, with 17 bases in between.

This clonotype was detected only a few times. V is TRBV3-1 and J is TRBJ2-1; D tentatively reads TRBD1 or TRBD2 (6 bases each). This CDR3 comprises 15 residues. Germline lookup yields CDR1 LGHDT and CDR2 YNNKEL (reference sequence). Trimming pared 0 bases from V and 5 bases from J, leaving 11 bases between. The CDR3 nucleotides read TGTGCCAGCAGCCAAGATTTGGGGGGCCACAATGAGCAGTTCTTC. Residues: CASSQDLGGHNEQFF.

This clonotype turned up a few times. The rearrangement links TRBV4-2 to TRBJ2-7; the D call may be TRBD1 or TRBD2 (7 bases each). CDR1 and CDR2 (germline): LGHNA, YNFKEQ. V lost 3 bases, J lost 0 bases, and 15 bases lay in between. The CDR3 totals 16 residues. Here the CDR3 reads CASSQVRGDSSYEQYF. CDR3 DNA: TGTGCCAGCAGCCAGGTCCGGGGGGACAGCTCCTACGAGCAGTACTTC.

This clonotype has a handful of counts. This chain connects TRBV4-1 to TRBJ2-3; D could derive from TRBD1 or TRBD2 (5 bases each). Germline V gene data show CDR1 as MGHRA and CDR2 as YSYEKL. V was shortened by 6 bases and J by 1 base, with 17 bases between the two germline ends. CDR3 length: 16 amino acids. The CDR3 protein is CASRLLLQGRTDTQYF. The CDR3 region has the DNA TGCGCCAGCAGACTTTTACTGCAGGGACGCACAGATACGCAGTATTTT.

The CDR3 nucleotides read TGTGCCAGCAGTTTGGGGACTAAAGCTTTCTTT. Translated, it gives CASSLGTKAFF. This chain links TRBV12-3 or TRBV12-4 with TRBJ1-1; TRBD1 might be the D (5 bases). The germline V and J ends were trimmed by 3 bases and 9 bases, with 8 bases remaining between them. The CDR3 runs to 11 residues.

This chain uses TRBV9 with TRBJ2-3; 10 nucleotides line up with TRBD1. Germline V gene lookup returns CDR1 SGDLS and CDR2 YYNGEE. This CDR3 contains 16 residues. With 4 bases clipped from V and 2 bases from J, the junction kept 7 bases outside the gene matches. DNA for the CDR3: TGTGCCAGCAGCCCCACGACAGGGGGCCTCACAGATACGCAGTATTTT. Amino acids: CASSPTTGGLTDTQYF.